This passage covers 19 T cell receptor beta chains from one sample sequenced in a study of T-cell memory formation after mild COVID-19. From the 5' RACE reads, TCRdb called clonotypes with MiXCR, one entry per CDR3 protein. The sample records 75,000 to 95,000 distinct CDR3 sequences, about 16% being singletons. The source material was PBMCs or a T cell subset sorted from them (not recorded which). These receptors were taken from a man younger than 30 who had mild COVID-19 (a few samples of this study predate the infection). Cell type and time point are not known.

J is TRBJ1-4 and V is TRBV11-2; D is uncertain. V shed 4 bases and J shed 7 bases, with 7 bases lying between them. Per the germline V gene, CDR1 is SGHAT and CDR2 is FQNNGV. The CDR3 totals 12 residues. For the CDR3, the DNA is TGTGCCAGCAGCTCCCTCCCTGAAAAACTGTTTTTT. Its translation: CASSSLPEKLFF.

This clonotype was seen a few times. The CDR3 DNA reads as TGTGCCATCAGCCTTGTCCGGGACCCCAGTGGGGAGGATGAGCAGTTCTTC. Encoded protein: CAISLVRDPSGEDEQFF. This chain uses TRBV10-3 with TRBJ2-1, with D possibly TRBD2 on 6 matching bases. The germline V gene has CDR1 ENHRY and CDR2 SYGVKD. This CDR3 has 17 residues. The V end was cut by 6 bases, the J end by 8 bases, with 26 bases between.

This clonotype was picked up a small number of times. This chain connects TRBV18 to TRBJ2-1, with 12 bases fitting TRBD2. Trimming took 3 bases from V and 2 from J; bases not matched to a gene: 8. CDR1 and CDR2 from the germline V gene are KGHSH and LQKENI. CDR3 length: 18 residues. CDR3 sequence (DNA): TGTGCCAGCTCACCTACTAGCGGGGGGCGCTACCCCTACAATGAGCAGTTCTTC. It encodes CASSPTSGGRYPYNEQFF.

This clonotype was picked up a small number of times. The chain uses TRBV7-9 and TRBJ1-2, with D perhaps matching TRBD1 (5 bases). CDR3 size: 13 residues. Germline lookup yields CDR1 SEHNR and CDR2 FQNEAQ (reference sequence). The V end was cut by 3 bases, the J end by 7 bases, with 12 bases between. The CDR3 region has the DNA TGTGCCAGCAGCTTTAGCGGGACGCCTGGCTACACCTTC. This sequence encodes CASSFSGTPGYTF.

This sequence joins TRBV20-1 and TRBJ2-1; a weak D match, TRBD2 (6 bases). Germline V gene sequence: CDR1 DFQATT, CDR2 SNEGSKA (reference sequence). This CDR3 has 14 amino acids. V was clipped by 6 bases and J by 0 bases, with 12 bases between them. Written as DNA, the CDR3 is TGCAGTGCAGTAGGAGGGAGCTCCTACAATGAGCAGTTCTTC. Protein product: CSAVGGSSYNEQFF.

The chain links TRBV6-4 to TRBJ2-2; D unresolved. This CDR3 is built from 13 residues. Germline lookup yields CDR1 MRHNA and CDR2 SNTAGT. V dropped 5 bases and J dropped 4 bases, with 8 bases sitting between them. The CDR3: CASSIGATGELFF. The CDR3, as DNA: TGTGCCAGCAGTATAGGAGCCACCGGGGAGCTGTTTTTT.

The table lists this clonotype with a few counts. The V call is TRBV7-3, the J call TRBJ2-5; 8 positions match TRBD2. V shed 2 bases and J 5 bases; nucleotides not matched to a gene: 10. The germline gives CDR1 SGHTA, CDR2 FQGTGA. The CDR3 extends over 16 amino acids. CDR3 residues: CASSLEGYGGAETQYF. The CDR3 DNA follows: TGTGCCAGCAGCTTAGAGGGTTACGGGGGGGCGGAGACCCAGTACTTC.

This clonotype was detected only a few times. The rearrangement links TRBV3-1 to TRBJ2-1; 16 nucleotides line up with TRBD2. The CDR3 sequence is 16 residues long. V lost 4 bases, J lost 9 bases, and 6 bases stayed unmatched. Germline V gives CDR1 LGHDT, CDR2 YNNKEL (reference sequence). The CDR3 DNA reads TGTGCCAGCAGCCCGCCGGGACTAGCGGGGGGGCGTGAGCAGTTCTTC. The encoded protein is CASSPPGLAGGREQFF.

This sequence joins TRBV5-1 and TRBJ2-7; D is unresolved. Germline V gives CDR1 SGHRS, CDR2 YFSETQ. This CDR3 is 14 amino acids long. Trimming shortened V by 1 base and J by 6 bases, and 14 bases separated the two germline ends. The CDR3 nucleotides are TGCGCCAGCAGCTTGAGAGGTCTGGCTTCCGAGCAGTACGTC. The encoded protein is CASSLRGLASEQYV.

This chain joins TRBV12-3 or TRBV12-4 and TRBJ2-7; D is undetermined. This CDR3 spans 13 amino acids. Trimming took off 2 bases at V and 3 bases at J, with 8 bases between the two ends. CDR3 sequence: CASSLPGDYEQYF. CDR3 nucleotides: TGTGCCAGCAGTTTACCTGGGGACTACGAGCAGTACTTC.

The chain combines TRBV2 with TRBJ2-2; TRBD1 agrees at 9 bases. Trimming took 6 bases from V and 5 from J; bases not matched to a gene: 7. The CDR3 is 15 residues long. The germline V gene encodes CDR1 SNHLY and CDR2 FYNNEI. The CDR3 DNA reads TGTGCCAGCAGCGGAGGGACAGGGATGACCGGGGAGCTGTTTTTT. Translation: CASSGGTGMTGELFF. Variable domain in full (rest from reference TRBV2 and TRBJ2-2): EPEVTQTPSHQVTQMGQEVILRCVPISNHLYFYWYRQILGQKVEFLVSFYNNEISEKSEIFDDQFSVERPDGSNFTLKIRSTKLEDSAMYFCASSGGTGMTGELFFGEGSRLTVL.

This chain joins TRBV4-3 and TRBJ2-1; D might be TRBD1 (8 bases). This CDR3 has 15 amino acids. Germline V gene data show CDR1 as LGHNA and CDR2 as YSLEER. Deletions cut 5 bases from V and 8 bases from J, with 19 bases between. CDR3 sequence: CASSSRQGRVDEQFF. CDR3 DNA: TGCGCCAGCAGCTCCAGACAGGGGAGGGTGGATGAGCAGTTCTTC.

In regard to this clonotype: One junction end disagrees with the germline gene, perhaps due to a read error. The chain employs TRBV6-2 or TRBV6-3 and TRBJ2-7; D ambiguous. In germline, CDR1 is MNHEY, CDR2 SVGEGT. The CDR3 loop spans 11 amino acids. CDR3 in amino acids: CASSGGRPYAF. In DNA, the CDR3 is TGTGCCAGCAGTGGCGGTAGACCCTACGCCTTC.

This clonotype was counted ten times or more. The rearrangement links TRBV3-1 to TRBJ1-6; TRBD1 matches 9 bases. This CDR3 is 16 amino acids long. Losses at the gene ends were 0 bases for V and 6 bases for J; bases not matched to a gene: 3. Germline CDR1 is LGHDT and CDR2 is YNNKEL (reference sequence). Here the CDR3 reads CASSQEGTGTNSPLHF. The CDR3 DNA sequence: TGTGCCAGCAGCCAAGAAGGGACAGGGACTAATTCACCCCTCCACTTT.

This chain uses TRBV10-1 with TRBJ2-3, with D uncertain. Germline assignment: CDR1 WNHNN and CDR2 SYGVQD (reference sequence). The CDR3 is made up of 13 amino acids. The V gene lost 5 bases and the J gene lost 4 bases, with 10 bases spanning the gap. This CDR3 reads CASSLTNADTQYF. In nucleotides, the CDR3 is TGCGCCAGCAGTCTGACAAATGCAGATACGCAGTATTTT.

This CDR3 is CASSRQGAVVGAFF. The CDR3 DNA is TGTGCCAGCAGCAGACAGGGGGCGGTTGTTGGAGCTTTCTTT. This chain uses TRBV28 with TRBJ1-1, with 10 bases aligning to TRBD1. This CDR3 region has 14 residues. Germline V gene data show CDR1 as MDHEN and CDR2 as SYDVKM. V shed 6 bases and J 10 bases; nucleotides not matched to a gene: 11.

This clonotype came up a few times. The chain employs TRBV5-5 and TRBJ1-2; 7 bases are a match to TRBD1. V was pared by 7 bases and J by 8 bases, with 14 bases of the junction left unmatched. Germline CDR1 is SGHKS and CDR2 is YYEKEE (reference sequence). This CDR3 is built from 14 residues. The CDR3 DNA is TGTGCCAGCCAAGGGACAGCGGTCCCTTTGGGCTACACCTTC. This encodes CASQGTAVPLGYTF.

In this sample, this clonotype turned up a few times. The chain couples TRBV6-1 to TRBJ1-1; the D is unclear. Deletions cut 4 bases from V and 5 bases from J, with 8 bases between. Germline V gives CDR1 MNHNS, CDR2 SASEGT. This CDR3 is 12 amino acids long. The CDR3 protein is CASSVRGTEAFF. Written as DNA, the CDR3 is TGTGCCAGCAGTGTCCGGGGAACTGAAGCTTTCTTT.

The gene calls are TRBV7-9 and TRBJ2-6; D ambiguous. This CDR3 region has 14 residues. The V end was cut by 4 bases, the J end by 0 bases, with 4 bases between. CDR1 is SEHNR, CDR2 FQNEAQ, per germline (reference sequence). The CDR3: CASSSSSGANVLTF. The CDR3 bases are TGTGCCAGCAGCTCTAGCTCTGGGGCCAACGTCCTGACTTTC.